These 29 T cell receptor beta chains were all obtained from the same sample, sequenced in a study of cytomegalovirus exposure and HLA in healthy donors (dated by TCRdb to about 2017). The method was the immunoSEQ multiplex PCR assay. A mixture of 60 forward primers for TCR Vbeta segments and 13 reverse primers for TCR Jbeta segments was used in the multiplex PCR. TCRdb carries this immuneACCESS record with in-frame sequences only. Its versions omit some clonotypes, under half of them owing to an unresolved V gene in the studies checked, with the rest unexplained. Across this sample there are roughly 99,000 clones, with approximately 76% seen only once. The ten largest make up roughly 2% of the sample. The material sequenced was PBMCs. Receptor source: a man in his late teens or twenties in good health and CMV-seronegative.

This chain joins TRBV5-4 and TRBJ2-2; D not certain. CDR1 SGHNT and CDR2 YYREEE come from the germline V gene (reference sequence). V shed 0 bases and J shed 5 bases, with 11 bases lying between them. The CDR3 consists of 15 residues. The CDR3 reads CASSLGRVGTGELFF. CDR3 nucleotide sequence: TGTGCCAGCAGCTTGGGACGGGTCGGGACCGGGGAGCTGTTTTTT.

This chain uses TRBV18 with TRBJ1-1; D possibly corresponds to TRBD1 (5 bases). Germline V CDR1 and CDR2: KGHSH, LQKENI. V was cut by 2 bases and J by 1 base, with 11 bases left in between. The CDR3 covers 15 residues. CDR3: CASSPFRGRNTEAFF. CDR3 bases: TGTGCCAGCTCACCATTTAGGGGCAGGAACACTGAAGCTTTCTTT.

The genes are TRBV19 and TRBJ2-7; possible D gene TRBD2, 5 bases. Germline loops: CDR1 LNHDA, CDR2 SQIVND (reference sequence). Trimming removed 5 bases at V and 6 bases at J, with 17 bases between. The CDR3 spans 14 residues. The CDR3 reads CASSSAGKGIEQYF. In nucleotides, the CDR3 is TGTGCCAGTAGTTCCGCCGGGAAAGGGATCGAGCAGTACTTC.

Worth noting for this clone: One junction end disagrees with the germline gene, perhaps due to a read error. The J gene is TRBJ2-7, the V gene TRBV5-4, with TRBD1 matching over 7 bases. In germline, CDR1 is SGHNT, CDR2 YYREEE (reference sequence). The CDR3 sequence is 14 residues long. CDR3 loop: CASSLGTGSHEQYF. The CDR3 bases are TGTGCCAGCAGCTTGGGGACAGGCTCCCACGAGCAGTACTTC. The entire variable domain, with the rest obtained from reference TRBV5-4 and TRBJ2-7, is as follows: ETGVTQSPTHLIKTRGQQVTLRCSSQSGHNTVSWYQQALGQGPQFIFQYYREEENGRGNFPPRFSGLQFPNYSSELNVNALELDDSALYLCASSLGTGSHEQYFGPGTRLTVT.

This sequence joins TRBV6-5 and TRBJ1-3; D is perhaps TRBD1 (6 bases). Germline lookup yields CDR1 MNHEY and CDR2 SVGAGI. CDR3 size: 14 residues. Trimming removed 5 bases at V and 4 bases at J, with 12 bases between. Here the CDR3 reads CASSRTQGGNTIYF. The CDR3 DNA reads TGTGCCAGCAGTCGAACACAGGGAGGAAACACCATATATTTT.

The chain combines TRBV29-1 with TRBJ2-1, with TRBD2 matching 8 bases. The V gene's germline CDR1 is SQVTM and CDR2 ANQGSEA. The length of the CDR3 is 14 residues. CDR3: CGGSGLGAYNEQFF. The CDR3 region has the DNA TGCGGCGGCTCGGGACTAGGAGCCTACAATGAGCAGTTCTTC.

The chain is built from TRBV29-1 and TRBJ1-1; no firm D call. There are 12 residues in the CDR3. The V end was cut by 5 bases, the J end by 1 base, with 8 bases between. CDR1 is SQVTM, CDR2 ANQGSEA, per germline. The CDR3 region has the DNA TGCAGCGTTCGAGGTTCGAACACTGAAGCTTTCTTT. Its protein is CSVRGSNTEAFF.

V and J are TRBV11-2 and TRBJ2-3; D might be TRBD2 (5 bases). The V and J ends lost 6 bases and 0 bases respectively, with 7 bases between them. The CDR3 sequence is 13 residues long. Germline CDR1 SGHAT, CDR2 FQNNGV. CDR3 coding DNA: TGTGCCAGCAGGAGCGGTAGCACAGATACGCAGTATTTT. Translating gives CASRSGSTDTQYF.

The chain joins TRBV4-1 to TRBJ2-2; weak D call: TRBD1 (5 bases). V lost 0 bases, J lost 13 bases, and 9 bases lay in between. Germline lookup yields CDR1 MGHRA and CDR2 YSYEKL. The CDR3 has 12 amino acids. The CDR3 coding sequence is TGCGCCAGCAGCCAAGACCGGCAGGGGCTGTTTTTT. Encoded protein: CASSQDRQGLFF.

The table lists this clone with a few counts. The CDR3 is CASSWRGGDVVTEAFF. The DNA for the CDR3 is TGCGCCAGCAGCTGGAGGGGGGGGGATGTGGTCACTGAAGCTTTCTTT. The gene calls are TRBV5-1 and TRBJ1-1; weak D call: TRBD1 (6 bases). The germline V gene has CDR1 SGHRS and CDR2 YFSETQ. The CDR3 has 16 amino acids. Trimming took 3 bases from V and 4 from J, leaving 19 bases between them.

This clone has only one observation. The DNA for the CDR3 is TGTGCCAGCTCACCTGAAACAGGGTTGCTCTACGAGCAGTACTTC. It codes for CASSPETGLLYEQYF. The J gene is TRBJ2-7, the V gene TRBV18, with D possibly being TRBD1 (6 bases). This CDR3 has 15 amino acids. With 3 bases removed from V and 3 bases from J, the gap between germline ends came to 15 bases. From germline, CDR1 is KGHSH and CDR2 LQKENI.

The genes are TRBV18 and TRBJ2-6; no reliable D call. Trimming removed 0 bases at V and 4 bases at J, with 10 bases between. This CDR3 has 16 amino acids. Per the germline V gene, CDR1 is KGHSH and CDR2 is LQKENI. Here the CDR3 reads CASSPPTTTGANVLTF. CDR3 in DNA: TGTGCCAGCTCACCACCTACTACCACGGGGGCCAACGTCCTGACTTTC. Filled out from reference TRBV18 and TRBJ2-6, the complete variable domain reads NAGVMQNPRHLVRRRGQEARLRCSPMKGHSHVYWYRQLPEEGLKFMVYLQKENIIDESGMPKERFSAEFPKEGPSILRIQQVVRGDSAAYFCASSPPTTTGANVLTFGAGSRLTVL.

The gene calls are TRBV5-1 and TRBJ2-2; D perhaps matches TRBD1 (6 bases). V lost 2 bases and J lost 1, with 9 bases in between. CDR1 and CDR2 from the germline V gene are SGHRS and YFSETQ. CDR3 length: 15 residues. The chain's CDR3 is CASSLGDKNTGELFF. In DNA form, the CDR3 reads TGCGCCAGCAGCTTAGGGGACAAGAACACCGGGGAGCTGTTTTTT.

The chain uses TRBV27 and TRBJ1-5; 8 bases fit TRBD1. V lost 8 bases and J lost 5; bases outside the gene matches: 5. The CDR3 has 13 amino acids. Germline lookup yields CDR1 MNHEY and CDR2 SMNVEV (reference sequence). The CDR3 loop reads CASSGTGYQPQHF. In DNA, the CDR3 is TGTGCCAGCTCCGGGACAGGCTATCAGCCCCAGCATTTT.

This clone occurred a few times. This may be a read error: a much more frequent sequence differs by one nucleotide. The chain joins TRBV4-1 to TRBJ1-1; the D gene is possibly TRBD1 (6 bases). The germline V and J ends were trimmed by 4 bases and 6 bases, with 15 bases remaining between them. Germline CDR1 reads MGHRA; CDR2 reads YSYEKL. The CDR3 is made up of 14 amino acids. The CDR3 nucleotides read TGCGCCAGCAGCCTCTTGGGGGGGGGCCCTGAAGCTTTCTTT. Residues: CASSLLGGGPEAFF.

The table lists this clone with a few counts. The V gene is TRBV6-5, the J gene TRBJ1-2; D is perhaps TRBD1 (5 bases). Germline loops: CDR1 MNHEY, CDR2 SVGAGI. Trimming took off 7 bases at V and 0 bases at J, with 9 bases between the two ends. The CDR3 sequence is 13 residues long. CDR3 nucleotide sequence: TGTGCCAGCACGGGAGGGGCTAACTATGGCTACACCTTC. Translation gives CASTGGANYGYTF.

This clone was seen a handful of times. The DNA for the CDR3 is TGCGCCAGCACTTCCTCCTACGAGCAGTACTTC. Translation gives CASTSSYEQYF. The V call is TRBV10-2, the J call TRBJ2-7; D unresolved. Germline CDR1 reads WSHSY; CDR2 reads SAAADI. The CDR3 has 11 residues. V lost 7 bases and J 0 bases, leaving 4 bases between the germline ends.

CDR3 protein: CASSPDRDYYGYTF. CDR3 sequence (DNA): TGTGCCAGCTCACCCGACAGGGACTACTATGGCTACACCTTC. This rearrangement joins TRBV18 to TRBJ1-2; 7 bases are shared with TRBD1. The ends lost 3 bases at V and 3 bases at J; junction bases unmatched: 4. The CDR3 totals 14 residues. Germline CDR1 and CDR2: KGHSH and LQKENI. Drawing the rest from reference TRBV18 and TRBJ1-2, the complete variable domain is NAGVMQNPRHLVRRRGQEARLRCSPMKGHSHVYWYRQLPEEGLKFMVYLQKENIIDESGMPKERFSAEFPKEGPSILRIQQVVRGDSAAYFCASSPDRDYYGYTFGSGTRLTVV.

The chain joins TRBV6-1 to TRBJ1-2; D call uncertain. The CDR3 contains 12 residues. The germline V gene has CDR1 MNHNS and CDR2 SASEGT. V lost 8 bases to trimming and J lost 3 bases, with 10 bases between them. CDR3 bases: TGTGCCAGCCGAGGGAGTGACTATGGCTACACCTTC. Translating gives CASRGSDYGYTF.

The chain links TRBV11-3 to TRBJ2-7; the D gene is possibly TRBD1 (6 bases). Trimming stripped 0 bases from V and 0 bases from J, with 12 bases between. The CDR3 length is 16 residues. Germline CDR1 SGHNT, CDR2 YENEEA. DNA of the CDR3: TGTGCCAGCAGCTTAGACCACCGACAGGTCTCCTACGAGCAGTACTTC. Amino acid sequence: CASSLDHRQVSYEQYF.

The CDR3 nucleotides read TGTGCCAGCGGAAGTTTGCCGGGGGGTGGCTACACCTTC. It is translated as CASGSLPGGGYTF. V usage is TRBV7-2 and J usage is TRBJ1-2, with a tentative D call TRBD1 (5 bases). Per the germline V gene, CDR1 is SGHTA and CDR2 is FQGNSA. Trimming removed 8 bases from V and 7 bases from J, with 17 bases in between. The length of the CDR3 is 13 residues.

This clone was counted a few times. This chain uses TRBV4-1 with TRBJ1-1; D is undetermined. The CDR3 sequence is 14 residues long. The ends were cut back, 3 bases at V and 5 bases at J, with 13 bases in the middle. From germline, CDR1 is MGHRA and CDR2 YSYEKL. For the CDR3, the DNA is TGCGCCAGCAGCCAGCGGGCGACGGGAACTGAAGCTTTCTTT. Its protein product is CASSQRATGTEAFF.

V and J are TRBV4-2 and TRBJ2-4; 8 nucleotides align to TRBD1. V dropped 0 bases and J dropped 8; count of bases not matched to a gene: 9. Germline CDR1 reads LGHNA; CDR2 reads YNFKEQ. There are 16 residues in the CDR3. CDR3 sequence: CASSQELGQGRDIQYF. CDR3 bases: TGTGCCAGCAGCCAAGAGTTAGGACAGGGTCGGGACATTCAGTACTTC.

The rearrangement uses TRBV28 and TRBJ1-1; possible D gene TRBD1, 6 bases. This CDR3 spans 16 amino acids. Germline lookup yields CDR1 MDHEN and CDR2 SYDVKM. Between the trimmed V and J ends, which lost 5 bases and 0 bases, there was a span of 16 bases. Written as DNA, the CDR3 is TGTGCCAGCAGTCCTTACCCCGGACAGTTGAACACTGAAGCTTTCTTT. The encoded protein is CASSPYPGQLNTEAFF.

The rearrangement uses TRBV18 and TRBJ2-3; D ambiguous. Germline loops: CDR1 KGHSH, CDR2 LQKENI. Trimming pared 4 bases from V and 2 bases from J, leaving 4 bases between. This CDR3 spans 12 amino acids. CDR3 residues: CASSRLTDTQYF. In nucleotides, the CDR3 is TGTGCCAGCTCACGACTCACAGATACGCAGTATTTT.

CDR3 protein: CAISESSYGYTF. In DNA, the CDR3 is TGTGCCATCAGTGAATCTTCCTATGGCTACACCTTC. V and J are TRBV10-3 and TRBJ1-2; D is uncertain. This CDR3 is 12 amino acids long. Germline-derived CDR1 and CDR2 are ENHRY and SYGVKD. Trimming took 3 bases from V and 4 from J, leaving 6 bases between them.

The sample holds one count of this clone. This chain connects TRBV11-2 to TRBJ2-7, with a possible D match to TRBD1 (6 bases). This CDR3 spans 13 amino acids. V shed 5 bases and J shed 6 bases, with 14 bases lying between them. Germline CDR1 reads SGHAT; CDR2 reads FQNNGV. CDR3 nucleotide sequence: TGTGCCAGCAGCCCACGACAGGTCCGCGAGCAGTACTTC. This codes for CASSPRQVREQYF.

V is TRBV29-1 and J is TRBJ2-5; D is perhaps TRBD1 (5 bases). The CDR3 contains 14 residues. The germline V gene encodes CDR1 SQVTM and CDR2 ANQGSEA. V was clipped by 7 bases and J by 7 bases, with 22 bases between them. CDR3 DNA: TGCAGCGCCGAACCCCACCGGGCGCAGGGGACCCAGTACTTC. Its translation: CSAEPHRAQGTQYF.

The chain links TRBV4-3 to TRBJ1-1; TRBD1 matches at 7 bases. The CDR3 totals 14 residues. CDR1 and CDR2 (germline): LGHNA, YSLEER. After removal of 0 bases from V and 4 bases from J, the junction contained 2 bases not matched to a gene. This CDR3 is CASSQEDRITEAFF. The CDR3 region has the DNA TGCGCCAGCAGCCAAGAGGACAGGATCACTGAAGCTTTCTTT.